This T cell receptor (beta chain) was identified in a study of low-dose radiotherapy and immunotherapy resistance in tumors. Sample time point: after trial treatment. This sample's treatment: LDRT plus nivolumab, ipilimumab, low-dose cyclophosphamide and aspirin (RACIN trial). Nivolumab, ipilimumab, aspirin, low-dose cyclophosphamide and low-dose radiotherapy were all administered to the donors. Those eligible were patients bearing advanced solid tumors lacking tumor-infiltrating lymphocytes. The CDR3 consists of 13 residues. V gave up 0 bases and J gave up 11 bases, with 12 bases separating them. Germline V gene sequence: CDR1 SGHKS, CDR2 YYEKEE (reference sequence). This clonotype came up many times. Gene-specific TRAV and TRBV primers were used for first-strand cDNA, covering alpha and beta chains. The authors amplified TCRs for about 20 PCR cycles with a constant-region primer and a V-primer adapter. TCRdb re-called the reads through MiXCR, storing one row per CDR3 protein. Counted here are roughly 100,000 distinct CDR3 sequences, around 21% occurring once; the ten biggest clones make up 4.1%.

Here the sequenced sample was PBMCs, taken after low-dose radiotherapy plus immunotherapy. This TCR came from a male donor with prostate cancer. The V and J genes are TRBV5-5 and TRBJ2-1, with unresolved D. In nucleotides, the CDR3 is TGTGCCAGCAGCTTGGATGTAGGCACCCAGCAGTTCTTC. Translation gives CASSLDVGTQQFF. The variable domain in full, completed from reference TRBV5-5 and TRBJ2-1, reads DAGVTQSPTHLIKTRGQQVTLRCSPISGHKSVSWYQQVLGQGPQFIFQYYEKEERGRGNFPDRFSARQFPNYSSELNVNALLLGDSALYLCASSLDVGTQQFFGPGTRLTVL.